Listed below are T cell receptor beta chains from one sample, sequenced in a study of graft-versus-host responses after intestinal transplantation. Only in-frame clones appear in the TCRdb table, and some are missing; sequencing was by immunoSEQ multiplex PCR. The table shows tens of thousands of clones, with roughly four fifths occurring only once. For these TCRs, the target antigens are not known. The material sequenced was unstimulated CD8+ T cells sorted from spleen or lymph node cells, taken before intestinal transplant. These receptor sequences come from a human donor who received an intestinal transplant. The CDR3 runs from the conserved cysteine through the conserved F or W. The D gene is left open where the match is weak. Rows may omit the clone size; those that give it use once, few, many or a size class.

J gene: TRBJ2-5; V gene: TRBV10-2; D gene: TRBD2; clone size: few; CDR3 DNA: TGCGCCAGCAGTGTGGCGGGGGGGAAGACCCAGTACTTC; CDR3 protein: CASSVAGGKTQYF
J gene: TRBJ2-3; V gene: TRBV2; D gene: TRBD1; clone size: NA; CDR3 DNA: TGTGCCAGCAGGGACAATCTCCCGGGACAGTATAGCACAGATACGCAGTATTTT; CDR3 protein: CASRDNLPGQYSTDTQYF
J gene: TRBJ2-2; V gene: TRBV9; D gene: NA; clone size: NA; CDR3 DNA: TGTGCCAGCAGCGTAGTCACCGGGGAGCTGTTTTTT; CDR3 protein: CASSVVTGELFF
J gene: TRBJ2-7; V gene: TRBV5-4; D gene: NA; clone size: NA; CDR3 DNA: TGTGCCAGCAGCTCTGAGCGGAGCTCCTACGAGCAGTACTTC; CDR3 protein: CASSSERSSYEQYF
J gene: TRBJ2-7; V gene: TRBV7-9; D gene: TRBD2; clone size: NA; CDR3 DNA: TGTGCCAGCAGCTTACCCATTAGCGGGAGTAGTGTTTACGAGCAGTACTTC; CDR3 protein: CASSLPISGSSVYEQYF
J gene: TRBJ2-7; V gene: TRBV7-8; D gene: TRBD1; clone size: NA; CDR3 DNA: TGTGCCAGCAGCTTCCCGGGACAGGGAGGTTACGAGCAGTACTTC; CDR3 protein: CASSFPGQGGYEQYF
J gene: TRBJ2-1; V gene: TRBV10-1; D gene: TRBD2; clone size: once; CDR3 DNA: TGCGCCAGCAGTGGGACTAGCGGGAATGAGCAGTTCTTC; CDR3 protein: CASSGTSGNEQFF
J gene: TRBJ2-3; V gene: TRBV13; D gene: NA; clone size: NA; CDR3 DNA: TGTGCCAGCAGCCAGGACCAAAGCACAGATACGCAGTATTTT; CDR3 protein: CASSQDQSTDTQYF
J gene: TRBJ2-1; V gene: TRBV11-2; D gene: NA; clone size: NA; CDR3 DNA: TGTGCCAGCAGCTTAGAGTGGCAGGACAATGAGCAGTTCTTC; CDR3 protein: CASSLEWQDNEQFF
J gene: TRBJ1-6; V gene: TRBV4-1; D gene: NA; clone size: NA; CDR3 DNA: TGCGCCAGCAGCCAAGACAGCTATAATTCACCCCTCCACTTT; CDR3 protein: CASSQDSYNSPLHF
J gene: TRBJ2-3; V gene: TRBV6-5; D gene: TRBD2; clone size: NA; CDR3 DNA: TGTGCCAGCAGTTCACTAGCGGGGGGCACAGATACGCAGTATTTT; CDR3 protein: CASSSLAGGTDTQYF
J gene: TRBJ2-4; V gene: TRBV19; D gene: TRBD1; clone size: NA; CDR3 DNA: TGTGCCAGTAGTTCTGGACAGGGGGCATCCAAAAACATTCAGTACTTC; CDR3 protein: CASSSGQGASKNIQYF
J gene: TRBJ1-1; V gene: TRBV4-1; D gene: NA; clone size: NA; CDR3 DNA: TGCGCCAGCAGCCAAGAAAGACACCGCACTGAAGCTTTCTTT; CDR3 protein: CASSQERHRTEAFF
J gene: TRBJ2-7; V gene: TRBV6-1; D gene: TRBD1; clone size: NA; CDR3 DNA: TGTGCCAGCAGTGAAAGGGGGCTATACGAGCAGTACTTC; CDR3 protein: CASSERGLYEQYF
J gene: TRBJ2-7; V gene: TRBV5-4; D gene: TRBD1; clone size: NA; CDR3 DNA: TGTGCCAGCAGCTTGAATCTGGACAGGGACTCCTACGAGCAGTACTTC; CDR3 protein: CASSLNLDRDSYEQYF
J gene: TRBJ2-3; V gene: TRBV27; D gene: TRBD2; clone size: once; CDR3 DNA: TGTGCCAGCAGTTCCACTAGCGGGGACACAGATACGCAGTATTTT; CDR3 protein: CASSSTSGDTDTQYF
J gene: TRBJ1-1; V gene: TRBV4-1; D gene: NA; clone size: NA; CDR3 DNA: TGCGCCAGCAGCCAAGGGGCCATGAACACTGAAGCTTTCTTT; CDR3 protein: CASSQGAMNTEAFF
J gene: TRBJ2-7; V gene: TRBV11-2; D gene: NA; clone size: NA; CDR3 DNA: TGTGCCAGCAGCTTAGCCGGAATACTCTACGAGCAGTACTTC; CDR3 protein: CASSLAGILYEQYF
J gene: TRBJ2-7; V gene: TRBV2; D gene: TRBD1; clone size: NA; CDR3 DNA: TGTGCCAGCAGGGAAGGAACAGGGGACGAGCAGTACTTC; CDR3 protein: CASREGTGDEQYF
J gene: TRBJ2-1; V gene: TRBV4-2; D gene: NA; clone size: NA; CDR3 DNA: TGTGCCAGCAGCGGTCACGGCATTAACATCAATGAGCAGTTCTTC; CDR3 protein: CASSGHGININEQFF
J gene: TRBJ2-1; V gene: TRBV27; D gene: NA; clone size: once; CDR3 DNA: TGTGCCAGCAGTTCCACATCCTACAATGAGCAGTTCTTC; CDR3 protein: CASSSTSYNEQFF
J gene: TRBJ2-2; V gene: TRBV5-1; D gene: NA; clone size: NA; CDR3 DNA: TGCGCCAGCAGCTTGTGGTCTAGAGGGGAATTTAGCACCGGGGAGCTGTTTTTT; CDR3 protein: CASSLWSRGEFSTGELFF
J gene: TRBJ2-7; V gene: TRBV6-5; D gene: NA; clone size: few; CDR3 DNA: TGTGCCAGCAGTTACTCGATCAGGGGAACCTACGAGCAGTACTTC; CDR3 protein: CASSYSIRGTYEQYF
J gene: TRBJ2-1; V gene: TRBV5-1; D gene: NA; clone size: NA; CDR3 DNA: TGCGCCAGCAGCTTGGAACGACTTCGTGATGAGCAGTTCTTC; CDR3 protein: CASSLERLRDEQFF
J gene: TRBJ2-1; V gene: TRBV5-5; D gene: TRBD2; clone size: NA; CDR3 DNA: TGTGCCAGCAGCCTCGGGACTAGCGGGTACAATGAGCAGTTCTTC; CDR3 protein: CASSLGTSGYNEQFF
J gene: TRBJ2-7; V gene: TRBV6-5; D gene: NA; clone size: NA; CDR3 DNA: TGTGCCAGCAGTTCCCCCAGGACAGCCTACGTTGAGCAGTACTTC; CDR3 protein: CASSSPRTAYVEQYF
J gene: TRBJ2-2; V gene: TRBV30; D gene: NA; clone size: NA; CDR3 DNA: TGTGCCTGGAGGACCGGGGAGCTGTTTTTT; CDR3 protein: CAWRTGELFF
J gene: TRBJ2-1; V gene: TRBV7-9; D gene: NA; clone size: NA; CDR3 DNA: TGTGCCAGCAGCTTAGCGCACTTACTCGGGCAGTTCTTC; CDR3 protein: CASSLAHLLGQFF
J gene: TRBJ2-3; V gene: TRBV6-1; D gene: NA; clone size: NA; CDR3 DNA: TGTGCCAGCAGTGAATTGGTAGGGGGGGCCACAGATACGCAGTATTTT; CDR3 protein: CASSELVGGATDTQYF
J gene: TRBJ2-2; V gene: TRBV6-1; D gene: TRBD1; clone size: NA; CDR3 DNA: TGTGCCAGCAGTGAATTGGGGACAGCCAACACCGGGGAGCTGTTTTTT; CDR3 protein: CASSELGTANTGELFF
J gene: TRBJ2-2; V gene: TRBV2; D gene: TRBD2; clone size: few; CDR3 DNA: TGTGCCAGCAGTTCTCCGGGGGGCACCGGGGAGCTGTTTTTT; CDR3 protein: CASSSPGGTGELFF
J gene: TRBJ2-3; V gene: TRBV9; D gene: TRBD2; clone size: NA; CDR3 DNA: TGTGCCAGCAGCGTAGTACTAGCGGGGGCCACAGATACGCAGTATTTT; CDR3 protein: CASSVVLAGATDTQYF
J gene: TRBJ1-4; V gene: TRBV6-1; D gene: NA; clone size: NA; CDR3 DNA: TGTGCCAGCAGTGAAGGGACCCTAGTGACTACTAATGAAAAACTGTTTTTT; CDR3 protein: CASSEGTLVTTNEKLFF
J gene: TRBJ2-7; V gene: TRBV7-6; D gene: NA; clone size: NA; CDR3 DNA: TGTGCCAGCAGCTTAGCGCCAGCCTTAAACGACGAGCAGTACTTC; CDR3 protein: CASSLAPALNDEQYF
J gene: TRBJ2-3; V gene: TRBV27; D gene: TRBD2; clone size: NA; CDR3 DNA: TGTGCCAGCAGTTTCTTAGCGGGAGACCCAGATACGCAGTATTTT; CDR3 protein: CASSFLAGDPDTQYF
J gene: TRBJ1-4; V gene: TRBV7-9; D gene: NA; clone size: NA; CDR3 DNA: TGTGCCAGCAGCGCCAGGGTTTGGACTAATGAAAAACTGTTTTTT; CDR3 protein: CASSARVWTNEKLFF
J gene: TRBJ2-2; V gene: TRBV5-6; D gene: TRBD1; clone size: NA; CDR3 DNA: TGTGCCAGCAGCCGGGGACAGGCCCACACCGGGGAGCTGTTTTTT; CDR3 protein: CASSRGQAHTGELFF
J gene: TRBJ2-7; V gene: TRBV7-6; D gene: NA; clone size: NA; CDR3 DNA: TGTGCCAGCAGCTTAGCGAGAGGGGGGGACCACTACGAGCAGTACTTC; CDR3 protein: CASSLARGGDHYEQYF
J gene: TRBJ2-3; V gene: TRBV19; D gene: NA; clone size: NA; CDR3 DNA: TGTGCCAGTAGTACGGGGGCCCTACCCACAGATACGCAGTATTTT; CDR3 protein: CASSTGALPTDTQYF
J gene: TRBJ2-2; V gene: TRBV5-1; D gene: NA; clone size: NA; CDR3 DNA: TGCGCCAGCATTAGTCACGCCGGGGAGCTGTTTTTT; CDR3 protein: CASISHAGELFF